These 31 T cell receptor beta chains were all obtained from the same sample, sequenced in a study of CD8 T cells in Susac syndrome. Reverse transcription of roughly 0.5 to 1 ug RNA was carried out with random hexamers. TCRdb recomputed calls from the immunoSEQ multiplex PCR reads with MiXCR, one row per CDR3 protein. In the table there are some 260,000 distinct CDR3 sequences, about 85% of which are singletons. Sequenced: CD8+ T cells from PBMCs. These receptors all stem from a human donor with multiple sclerosis.

The chain combines TRBV27 with TRBJ2-1; D possibly uses TRBD1 or TRBD2 (5 bases each). The CDR3 runs to 15 residues. Germline V gene data show CDR1 as MNHEY and CDR2 as SMNVEV (reference sequence). The V gene lost 5 bases and the J gene lost 10 bases, with 21 bases spanning the gap. CDR3 amino acids: CASSLIGEGGDEQFF. The CDR3 bases are TGTGCCAGCAGTCTCATCGGGGAAGGTGGGGACGAGCAGTTCTTC.

The chain links TRBV27 to TRBJ1-2; D not resolved. This CDR3 is 16 amino acids long. Trimming shortened V by 5 bases and J by 8 bases, and 24 bases separated the two germline ends. Per the germline V gene, CDR1 is MNHEY and CDR2 is SMNVEV (reference sequence). In nucleotides, the CDR3 is TGTGCCAGCAGTGCAAATCCTAGACCCCCCGTCAGGGGCTACACCTTC. It translates to CASSANPRPPVRGYTF.

The chain recombines TRBV28 with TRBJ2-5; 9 bases match TRBD2. In germline, CDR1 is MDHEN, CDR2 SYDVKM. The CDR3 spans 15 residues. Losses at the gene ends were 6 bases for V and 5 bases for J; bases not matched to a gene: 10. CDR3 nucleotides: TGTGCCAGCAGGATTGGTAGCGGGAGCGTGGAGACCCAGTACTTC. Encoded protein: CASRIGSGSVETQYF.

This chain joins TRBV7-8 and TRBJ1-1; TRBD1 agrees at 7 bases. The length of the CDR3 is 15 residues. V was clipped by 4 bases and J by 5 bases; unmatched bases: 10. Per germline, CDR1 SGHVS and CDR2 FQNEAQ. The CDR3 loop is CASSSHRGAGTEAFF. For the CDR3, the DNA is TGTGCCAGCAGCTCTCACAGGGGCGCGGGAACTGAAGCTTTCTTT.

The CDR3 spells CASSQDRSRANVLTF. CDR3 in DNA: TGCGCCAGCAGCCAAGATCGCTCACGGGCCAACGTCCTGACTTTC. The chain is built from TRBV4-1 and TRBJ2-6, with unresolved D. This CDR3 has 15 amino acids. Germline lookup yields CDR1 MGHRA and CDR2 YSYEKL. Trimming removed 0 bases at V and 5 bases at J, with 8 bases between.

This clonotype was counted a single time. The chain combines TRBV20-1 with TRBJ2-7; TRBD1 is a possible D gene (6 bases). The CDR3 consists of 13 residues. In germline, CDR1 is DFQATT, CDR2 SNEGSKA (reference sequence). V was clipped by 6 bases and J by 2 bases, with 14 bases between them. The CDR3 nucleotides read TGCAGTGCAATCGACAGGATAACCTACGAGCAGTACTTC. Its protein product is CSAIDRITYEQYF.

This chain uses TRBV7-9 with TRBJ2-7; D might be TRBD1 (5 bases). Trimming took 0 bases from V and 3 from J, leaving 6 bases between them. CDR1 is SEHNR, CDR2 FQNEAQ, per germline (reference sequence). The CDR3 runs 13 residues. CDR3 bases: TGTGCCAGCAGCTTAGCCACAGGCTACGAGCAGTACTTC. As protein: CASSLATGYEQYF.

The table lists this clonotype with a count of one. V and J are TRBV27 and TRBJ1-2; D gene unclear. V lost 4 bases and J 6 bases, leaving 18 bases between the germline ends. This CDR3 is built from 15 residues. Germline CDR1 is MNHEY and CDR2 is SMNVEV (reference sequence). The CDR3 protein is CASSSPWGGAHGYTF. In DNA form, the CDR3 reads TGTGCCAGCAGTTCTCCTTGGGGAGGAGCGCATGGCTACACCTTC.

The J gene is TRBJ2-1, the V gene TRBV29-1, with 9 bases lining up with TRBD2. Germline V lookup: CDR1 SQVTM, CDR2 ANQGSEA. The CDR3 has 14 residues. The J segment lost 3 bases and the V segment lost 4 bases, leaving 4 bases of the junction unmatched. The CDR3 nucleotides read TGCAGCGTTGTCCTGCGGGAGGGCTACAATGAGCAGTTCTTC. This gives the protein CSVVLREGYNEQFF.

The chain carries TRBV28 and TRBJ2-1, with TRBD2 identical over 10 bases. This CDR3 contains 14 residues. CDR1 is MDHEN, CDR2 SYDVKM, per germline. Trimming took 5 bases from V and 9 from J; bases not matched to a gene: 7. The CDR3 is CASSASLAGGEQFF. CDR3 in DNA: TGTGCCAGCAGTGCATCCTTAGCGGGAGGTGAGCAGTTCTTC.

The chain is built from TRBV27 and TRBJ2-1; possible D gene TRBD1, 8 bases. Trimming took 6 bases from V and 3 from J, leaving 24 bases between them. This CDR3 region has 18 residues. Per germline, CDR1 MNHEY and CDR2 SMNVEV (reference sequence). CDR3 sequence (DNA): TGTGCCAGCAGACCAGGACAGGGTTTGGCTAGCGGCTACAATGAGCAGTTCTTC. Encoded protein: CASRPGQGLASGYNEQFF.

The rearrangement joins TRBV6-5 to TRBJ1-4; D may be TRBD1 (5 bases). The CDR3 runs 14 residues. V lost 4 bases and J 4 bases, leaving 10 bases between the germline ends. Germline V gene lookup returns CDR1 MNHEY and CDR2 SVGAGI. In nucleotides, the CDR3 is TGTGCCAGCAGTTTAAGGGGCGTTAATGAAAAACTGTTTTTT. It yields the protein CASSLRGVNEKLFF.

The chain is built from TRBV19 and TRBJ1-2; D might be TRBD1 (6 bases). The germline V gene encodes CDR1 LNHDA and CDR2 SQIVND (reference sequence). V was cut by 7 bases and J by 4 bases, with 10 bases left in between. This CDR3 has 12 residues. In DNA form, the CDR3 reads TGTGCCAGTATGCCAGGGGTCTATGGCTACACCTTC. Translated: CASMPGVYGYTF. Complete variable domain (other parts from reference TRBV19 and TRBJ1-2): DGGITQSPKYLFRKEGQNVTLSCEQNLNHDAMYWYRQDPGQGLRLIYYSQIVNDFQKGDIAEGYSVSREKKESFPLTVTSAQKNPTAFYLCASMPGVYGYTFGSGTRLTVV.

The DNA of the CDR3 is TGTGCCAGCAGCGGGGACCGAGCAGCAGGAAAACTGTTTTTT. Translated, it gives CASSGDRAAGKLFF. The V call is TRBV7-9, the J call TRBJ1-4; tentative D call: TRBD1 (5 bases). The CDR3 totals 14 residues. In germline, CDR1 is SEHNR, CDR2 FQNEAQ (reference sequence). V lost 5 bases and J 10 bases, leaving 17 bases between the germline ends.

V is TRBV10-2 and J is TRBJ1-2; D uncertain. CDR1 is WSHSY and CDR2 is SAAADI in the germline V gene. The CDR3 length is 12 residues. Between the trimmed V and J ends, which lost 6 bases and 8 bases, there was a span of 13 bases. This chain's CDR3 is CASREGVEGYTF. CDR3 DNA sequence: TGCGCCAGCAGGGAGGGTGTTGAGGGCTACACCTTC.

The chain recombines TRBV7-8 with TRBJ2-1; possible D gene TRBD1, 5 bases. Germline lookup yields CDR1 SGHVS and CDR2 FQNEAQ. Trimming shortened V by 6 bases and J by 0 bases, and 12 bases separated the two germline ends. The CDR3 loop spans 15 amino acids. DNA of the CDR3: TGTGCCAGCAGTCGACAGCCGAGCTCCTACAATGAGCAGTTCTTC. Translation: CASSRQPSSYNEQFF.

The rearrangement uses TRBV27 and TRBJ1-5; tentatively, D is TRBD1 (6 bases). Germline lookup yields CDR1 MNHEY and CDR2 SMNVEV (reference sequence). V was trimmed by 1 base and J by 1 base, leaving 8 bases between them. CDR3 length: 15 residues. CDR3 amino acids: CASSLWRGSNQPQHF. CDR3 nucleotide sequence: TGTGCCAGCAGTTTATGGAGGGGGAGCAATCAGCCCCAGCATTTT.

The chain uses TRBV28 and TRBJ2-1; D may be TRBD1 (6 bases). V gave up 1 base and J gave up 0 bases, with 10 bases separating them. The CDR3 runs to 16 residues. The V gene's germline CDR1 is MDHEN and CDR2 SYDVKM. In nucleotides, the CDR3 is TGTGCCAGCAGTTTATACAGGGCCTACTCCTACAATGAGCAGTTCTTC. Its translation: CASSLYRAYSYNEQFF.

This clonotype turned up a few times. This rearrangement joins TRBV4-1 to TRBJ1-2, with D perhaps matching TRBD1 (5 bases). The CDR3 contains 14 residues. Germline CDR1 MGHRA, CDR2 YSYEKL. Trimming shortened V by 0 bases and J by 7 bases, and 12 bases separated the two germline ends. CDR3 DNA sequence: TGCGCCAGCAGCCAAGATTTGTCCGGGGGTGGCTACACCTTC. Residues: CASSQDLSGGGYTF.

The table lists this clonotype with a count of one. The chain combines TRBV12-5 with TRBJ1-5, with a weak D call TRBD1 (5 bases). V lost 0 bases to trimming and J lost 2 bases, with 20 bases between them. The CDR3 contains 19 residues. Germline CDR1 and CDR2: LGHNT and FRNRAP. The CDR3 region is CASGLVHRTPGEGNQPQHF. Written as DNA, the CDR3 is TGTGCTAGTGGTTTGGTACATAGGACACCGGGTGAGGGCAATCAGCCCCAGCATTTT.

The chain uses TRBV27 and TRBJ1-1, with unresolved D. The CDR3 runs to 13 residues. Germline CDR1 and CDR2: MNHEY and SMNVEV (reference sequence). V dropped 2 bases and J dropped 0 bases, with 4 bases sitting between them. Written as DNA, the CDR3 is TGTGCCAGCAGTTTAATAGTGAACACTGAAGCTTTCTTT. Protein product: CASSLIVNTEAFF.

This chain uses TRBV9 with TRBJ1-2; 10 bases agree with TRBD1. Trimming cost V 7 bases and J 8 bases; bases outside gene matches: 5. The CDR3 has 12 residues. Germline CDR1 SGDLS, CDR2 YYNGEE. CDR3 region: CASETGGRGYTF. In DNA, the CDR3 is TGTGCCAGCGAGACAGGGGGCCGGGGCTACACCTTC. The whole variable domain, filled in from reference TRBV9 and TRBJ1-2, reads DSGVTQTPKHLITATGQRVTLRCSPRSGDLSVYWYQQSLDQGLQFLIQYYNGEERAKGNILERFSAQQFPDLHSELNLSSLELGDSALYFCASETGGRGYTFGSGTRLTVV.

The chain carries TRBV9 and TRBJ2-3; D not certain. This CDR3 spans 14 amino acids. In germline, CDR1 is SGDLS, CDR2 YYNGEE. Deletions cut 3 bases from V and 0 bases from J, with 8 bases between. The CDR3 here is CASSAQTSTDTQYF. The CDR3 DNA sequence: TGTGCCAGCAGCGCCCAGACTAGCACAGATACGCAGTATTTT.

The chain joins TRBV2 to TRBJ1-4, with D possibly matching TRBD1 (6 bases). CDR3 length: 15 residues. Germline V CDR1 and CDR2: SNHLY, FYNNEI. V gave up 2 bases and J gave up 3 bases, with 10 bases separating them. In DNA form, the CDR3 reads TGTGCCAGCAGTGAACAGGGGAAGGCTAATGAAAAACTGTTTTTT. This encodes CASSEQGKANEKLFF.

The chain couples TRBV27 to TRBJ2-3; D is unclear. The length of the CDR3 is 13 residues. Germline CDR1 MNHEY, CDR2 SMNVEV (reference sequence). V was clipped by 6 bases and J by 3 bases, with 10 bases between them. CDR3 nucleotides: TGTGCCAGCAGCCACCGCTCGACAGATACGCAGTATTTT. Encoded protein: CASSHRSTDTQYF.

The CDR3 spells CASSLDRDDYGYTF. For the CDR3, the DNA is TGTGCCAGCAGCTTAGACAGGGATGACTATGGCTACACCTTC. V and J are TRBV7-9 and TRBJ1-2; maybe TRBD1 (6 bases). The length of the CDR3 is 14 residues. The germline V and J ends were trimmed by 1 base and 3 bases, with 9 bases remaining between them. From germline, CDR1 is SEHNR and CDR2 FQNEAQ (reference sequence).

The rearrangement joins TRBV7-3 to TRBJ2-5; a weak D match, TRBD2 (5 bases). This CDR3 comprises 13 residues. V shed 5 bases and J shed 7 bases, with 14 bases lying between them. Germline CDR1 and CDR2: SGHTA and FQGTGA. Here the CDR3 DNA reads TGTGCCAGCAGCCGGACTGCAGTTGGGACCCAGTACTTC. This sequence encodes CASSRTAVGTQYF.

The chain employs TRBV20-1 and TRBJ1-2; D is perhaps TRBD1 (5 bases). There are 13 residues in the CDR3. V shed 0 bases and J shed 8 bases, with 13 bases lying between them. From germline, CDR1 is DFQATT and CDR2 SNEGSKA (reference sequence). The CDR3 bases are TGCAGTGCTAGAGATCAGGGAGCGGAAGGCTACACCTTC. This sequence encodes CSARDQGAEGYTF.

This chain uses TRBV4-1 with TRBJ2-3, with D perhaps TRBD1 (5 bases). The V gene lost 1 base and the J gene lost 5 bases, with 16 bases spanning the gap. Germline loops: CDR1 MGHRA, CDR2 YSYEKL. The CDR3 is 16 residues long. In nucleotides, the CDR3 is TGCGCCAGCAGCCAAGGTTTGGGGCCCCCGGGAGATACGCAGTATTTT. Translation gives CASSQGLGPPGDTQYF.

This clonotype has just a few counts. The rearrangement links TRBV6-1 to TRBJ2-2; TRBD2 matches 9 bases. V shed 6 bases, J shed 9 bases, and the junction held 11 bases outside the gene matches. Germline CDR1 reads MNHNS; CDR2 reads SASEGT. This CDR3 region has 15 residues. The CDR3, as DNA: TGTGCCAGCAGCCAACGACTAGCGGCGGGCTGGGAGCTGTTTTTT. It translates to CASSQRLAAGWELFF.

V is TRBV14 and J is TRBJ2-1, with a possible D match to TRBD1 (6 bases). CDR1 SGHDN and CDR2 FVKESK come from the germline V gene. V was pared by 6 bases and J by 9 bases, with 12 bases between. CDR3 size: 12 residues. The CDR3 spells CASRDIGGEQFF. Here the CDR3 DNA reads TGTGCCAGCAGGGATATAGGGGGTGAGCAGTTCTTC.